What follows describes a single TCR beta chain. Its antigen specificity is not known. No base-level quality is on record; no much larger clone is a single base apart. This sample was included in a study of blood T cell repertoires in COVID-19 (dated by TCRdb to 2020 to 2021). Study-wide context: The collaborator samples originated in the United States, Italy and Spain and spanned the acute and convalescent phases of COVID-19. A freely available public database, intended as a resource for researchers studying the immune response to SARS-CoV-2, is where the repertoires were released. Where available, HLA class I and class II types were taken from metadata supplied by the sample provider and were not determined by assay-based typing. The material from the prospective study consisted of cDNA or gDNA derived from T cells, B-cell-depleted T cells, or PBMCs. Samples came from the ongoing ImmuneRACE study (first 160 participants) plus 1,254 subjects from 6 global collaborators. The dataset comprised deeply sampled blood TCRbeta repertoires from subjects exposed to, actively infected with, or recovered from COVID-19. A de-identified subject ID, COVID-19 status, age in years and sex were almost always included in the sample metadata.

Participants in the prospective study were aged about 18 to 95 years, lived in about two dozen United States geographic areas, and enrolled through a virtual design. To assign participants to cohorts, the prospective study relied on clinical history that participants themselves reported in a screening survey and a study questionnaire. ImmuneRACE Cohort 3 recovered participants were defined by two consecutive negative NP/OP PCR tests, healthcare professional clearance, or symptom resolution. Mobile phlebotomists in the prospective study collected whole blood, serum and a nasopharyngeal or oropharyngeal swab from every participant. Additional blood draws and questionnaires over an approximately two-month period could optionally be provided by prospective study participants. Blood samples from the prospective study were shipped frozen or at room temperature prior to DNA extraction. TCRbeta CDR3 regions were amplified from genomic DNA using the immunoSEQ Assay, a bias-controlled multiplex PCR. The authors' analysis ran thus. Within the assay, amplification of reference gene primers was used to estimate how many nucleated cells each sample contained. To quantify the absolute abundance of each unique TCRbeta CDR3 rearrangement, sequence reads were collapsed and filtered. For each sample, productive Simpson clonality was calculated as the square root of Simpson's diversity index across productive rearrangements. TCRdb took this table from immuneACCESS and kept in-frame rearrangements with V and J called. Such tables lack part of the clones; where checked against another copy, unresolved V genes explain under half of the gap, and the rest is unexplained. Clone size and the V and J calls come from that table; the DNA yielded D and trimming. Here the sample has a few hundred thousand clones; 80% to 90% occur a single time. Jointly, the top ten make up more than 2% of the sample.

Via the germline V gene, CDR1 is SGDLS and CDR2 YYNGEE. Reading from cysteine to phenylalanine, the CDR3 counts 14 amino acids. The CDR3 DNA has 42 bases and is translated from base 1. The junction carries 12 bases between V and J, which are trimmed by 5 bases and 1 base respectively. Here is what the overall study found, with its caveats: The amount of clinical and demographic metadata varied by source and participant and was provided uncurated.

The TCR was taken from a man aged 30-40 years who had recovered from COVID-19. Material for sequencing was PBMCs or T cells enriched from blood (not recorded which). The V and J genes are TRBV9 and TRBJ1-1, with a weak D call of TRBD1 (6 bases match). The CDR3 is CASSGGARNTEAFF. The DNA reads as follows: TGTGCCAGCAGTGGGGGGGCGAGGAACACTGAAGCTTTCTTT.